The source of this T cell receptor beta chain is a study of T cell repertoires in cytomegalovirus infection. Study summary: The authors relied on CMV epitopes, both recently identified HLA-C-restricted and well-studied HLA-B-restricted.

This clonotype was seen just once. What it binds is not known. Germline CDR1 KGHSH, CDR2 LQKENI. Trimming cost V 4 bases and J 2 bases, with 9 bases left between them. The CDR3 has 15 amino acids. TCRdb reanalysed the reads using MiXCR and keeps one entry per CDR3 protein. In the table there are some 560,000 distinct CDR3 sequences, around two fifths of which are singletons. The study's findings and limits: The response measured ex vivo was dominated by TCR beta clonotypes (HLA-C-restricted and CMV-specific).

V gene TRBV18 combines with J gene TRBJ2-6; D call uncertain. Sequenced here: cultured PBMCs, sampled from culture after CMV antigen stimulation. The receptor comes from a human donor in good health (CMV status not recorded). Some clones in this sample may be carry-over from other donors' samples. CDR3 protein: CASSRGLPGANVLTF. CDR3 in DNA: TGTGCCAGCTCACGAGGTCTCCCTGGGGCCAACGTCCTGACTTTC.